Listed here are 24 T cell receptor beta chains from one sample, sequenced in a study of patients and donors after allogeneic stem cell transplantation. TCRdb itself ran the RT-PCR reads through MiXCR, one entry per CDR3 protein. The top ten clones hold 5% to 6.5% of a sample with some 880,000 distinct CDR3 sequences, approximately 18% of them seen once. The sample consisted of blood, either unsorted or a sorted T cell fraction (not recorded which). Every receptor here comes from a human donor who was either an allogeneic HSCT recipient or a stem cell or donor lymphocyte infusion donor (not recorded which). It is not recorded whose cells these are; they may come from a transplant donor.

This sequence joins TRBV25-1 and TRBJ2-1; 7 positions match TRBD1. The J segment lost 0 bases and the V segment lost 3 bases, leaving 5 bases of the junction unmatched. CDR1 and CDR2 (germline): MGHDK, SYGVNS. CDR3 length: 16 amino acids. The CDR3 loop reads CASSDFRDSSYNEQFF. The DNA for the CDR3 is TGTGCCAGCAGTGACTTCCGGGACAGCTCCTACAATGAGCAGTTCTTC.

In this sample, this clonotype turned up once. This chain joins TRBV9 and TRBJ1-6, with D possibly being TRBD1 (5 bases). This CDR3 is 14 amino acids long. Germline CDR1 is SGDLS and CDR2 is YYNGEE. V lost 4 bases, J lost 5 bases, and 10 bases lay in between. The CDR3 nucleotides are TGTGCCAGCAGCTACCGGGGCGATAATTCACCCCTCCACTTT. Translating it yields CASSYRGDNSPLHF.

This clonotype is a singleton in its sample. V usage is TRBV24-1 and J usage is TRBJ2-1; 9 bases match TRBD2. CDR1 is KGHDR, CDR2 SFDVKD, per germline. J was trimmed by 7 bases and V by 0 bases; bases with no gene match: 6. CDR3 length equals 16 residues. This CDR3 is CATSDLQGSGRNEQFF. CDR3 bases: TGTGCCACCAGTGATTTGCAAGGTAGCGGGAGAAATGAGCAGTTCTTC.

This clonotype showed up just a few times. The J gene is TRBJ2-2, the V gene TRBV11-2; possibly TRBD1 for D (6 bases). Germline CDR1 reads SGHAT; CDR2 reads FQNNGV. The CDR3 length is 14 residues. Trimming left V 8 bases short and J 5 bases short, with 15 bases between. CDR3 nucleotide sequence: TGTGCCAGCCGAGGGGGAGTAAATACCGGGGAGCTGTTTTTT. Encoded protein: CASRGGVNTGELFF.

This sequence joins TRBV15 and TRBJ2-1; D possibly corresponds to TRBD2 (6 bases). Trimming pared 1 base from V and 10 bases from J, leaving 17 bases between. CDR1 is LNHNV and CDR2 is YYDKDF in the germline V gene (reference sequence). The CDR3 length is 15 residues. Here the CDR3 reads CATSRVGGIAGEQFF. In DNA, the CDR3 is TGTGCCACCAGCAGAGTTGGGGGGATCGCGGGGGAGCAGTTCTTC. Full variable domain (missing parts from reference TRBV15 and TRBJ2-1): DAMVIQNPRYQVTQFGKPVTLSCSQTLNHNVMYWYQQKSSQAPKLLFHYYDKDFNNEADTPDNFQSRRPNTSFCFLDIRSPGLGDTAMYLCATSRVGGIAGEQFFGPGTRLTVL.

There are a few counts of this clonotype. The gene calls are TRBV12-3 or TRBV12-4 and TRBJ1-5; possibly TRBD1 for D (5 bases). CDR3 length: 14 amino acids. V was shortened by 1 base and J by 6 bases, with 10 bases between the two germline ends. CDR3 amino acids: CASSLVGGGQPQHF. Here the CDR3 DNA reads TGTGCCAGCAGTTTAGTCGGGGGGGGTCAGCCCCAGCATTTT.

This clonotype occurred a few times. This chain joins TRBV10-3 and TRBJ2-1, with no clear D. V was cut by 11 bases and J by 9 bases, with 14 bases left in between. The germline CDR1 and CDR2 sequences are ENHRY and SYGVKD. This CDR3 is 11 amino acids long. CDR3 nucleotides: TGTGCCGTAACAACCACTGGTGAGCAGTTCTTC. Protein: CAVTTTGEQFF.

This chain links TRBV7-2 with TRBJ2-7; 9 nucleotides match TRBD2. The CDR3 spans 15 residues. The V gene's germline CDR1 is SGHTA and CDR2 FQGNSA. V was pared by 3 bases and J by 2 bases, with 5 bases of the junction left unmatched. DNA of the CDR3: TGTGCCAGCAGCTTTAGCGGGAGTACTCCCTACGAGCAGTACTTC. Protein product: CASSFSGSTPYEQYF.

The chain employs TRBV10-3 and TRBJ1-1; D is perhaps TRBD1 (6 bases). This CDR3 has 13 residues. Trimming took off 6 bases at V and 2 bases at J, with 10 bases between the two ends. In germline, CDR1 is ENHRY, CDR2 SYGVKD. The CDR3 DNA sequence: TGTGCCATCAGCAAACAGGGAAACACTGAAGCTTTCTTT. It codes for CAISKQGNTEAFF.

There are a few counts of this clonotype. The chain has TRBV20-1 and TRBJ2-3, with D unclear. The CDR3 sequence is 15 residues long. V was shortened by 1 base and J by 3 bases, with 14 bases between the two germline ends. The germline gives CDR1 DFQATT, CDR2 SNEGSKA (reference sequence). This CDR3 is CSARGPYPITDTQYF. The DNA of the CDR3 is TGCAGTGCTAGAGGTCCATACCCCATTACAGATACGCAGTATTTT.

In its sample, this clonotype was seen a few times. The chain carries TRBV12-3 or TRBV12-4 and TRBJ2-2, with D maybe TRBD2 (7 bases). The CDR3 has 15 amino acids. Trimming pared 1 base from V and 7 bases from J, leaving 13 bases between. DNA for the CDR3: TGTGCCAGCAGTTTAGTGGGGGGGGGCCGCGGGGAGCTGTTTTTT. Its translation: CASSLVGGGRGELFF.

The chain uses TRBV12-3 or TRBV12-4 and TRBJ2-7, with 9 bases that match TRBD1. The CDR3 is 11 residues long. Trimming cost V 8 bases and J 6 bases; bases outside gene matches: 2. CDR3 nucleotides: TGTGCCAGCCGGACAGGGGCCGAGCAGTACTTC. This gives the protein CASRTGAEQYF.

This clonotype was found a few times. The CDR3 DNA is TGTGCCAGCAGTGATTGGGTGGCTGGAAACACCATATATTTT. Encoded protein: CASSDWVAGNTIYF. V usage is TRBV6-1 and J usage is TRBJ1-3; D not resolved. Germline CDR1 and CDR2: MNHNS and SASEGT. V was clipped by 3 bases and J by 2 bases, with 8 bases between them. CDR3 length: 14 residues.

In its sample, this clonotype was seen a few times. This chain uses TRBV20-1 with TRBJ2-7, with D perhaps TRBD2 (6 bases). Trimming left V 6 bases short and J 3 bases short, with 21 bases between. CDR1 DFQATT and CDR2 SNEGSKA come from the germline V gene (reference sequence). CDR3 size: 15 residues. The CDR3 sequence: CSAAFGLQNRYEQYF. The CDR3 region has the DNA TGCAGTGCGGCCTTCGGACTACAGAACCGCTACGAGCAGTACTTC.

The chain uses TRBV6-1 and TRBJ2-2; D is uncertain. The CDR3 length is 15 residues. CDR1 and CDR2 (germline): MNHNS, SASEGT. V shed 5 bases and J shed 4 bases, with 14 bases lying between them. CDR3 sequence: CASSTLGPSTGELFF. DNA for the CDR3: TGTGCCAGCAGTACCCTAGGCCCCAGCACCGGGGAGCTGTTTTTT.

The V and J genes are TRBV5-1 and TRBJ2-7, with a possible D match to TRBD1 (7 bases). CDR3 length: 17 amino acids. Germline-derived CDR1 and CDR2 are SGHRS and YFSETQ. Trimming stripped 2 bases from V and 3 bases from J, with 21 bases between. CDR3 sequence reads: CASSLGGGTGDFYEQYF. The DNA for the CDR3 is TGCGCCAGCAGCTTAGGCGGAGGAACAGGGGACTTCTACGAGCAGTACTTC.

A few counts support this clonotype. The DNA of the CDR3 is TGTGCCAGCAGGGTTACTAGCGGGGGACCGCAGAACACCGGGGAGCTGTTTTTT. It codes for CASRVTSGGPQNTGELFF. This rearrangement joins TRBV12-3 or TRBV12-4 to TRBJ2-2; 11 bases are a match to TRBD2. The CDR3 runs 18 residues. The junction had 10 bases not matched to a gene; V was cut back by 6 bases and J by 1 base.

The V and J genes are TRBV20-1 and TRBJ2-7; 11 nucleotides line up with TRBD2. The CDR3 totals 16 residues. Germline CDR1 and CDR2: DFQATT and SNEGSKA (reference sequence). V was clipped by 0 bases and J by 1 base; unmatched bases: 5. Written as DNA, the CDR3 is TGCAGTGCTAGAGAACCGGGACTAGCGGTTTCCTACGAGCAGTACTTC. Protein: CSAREPGLAVSYEQYF.

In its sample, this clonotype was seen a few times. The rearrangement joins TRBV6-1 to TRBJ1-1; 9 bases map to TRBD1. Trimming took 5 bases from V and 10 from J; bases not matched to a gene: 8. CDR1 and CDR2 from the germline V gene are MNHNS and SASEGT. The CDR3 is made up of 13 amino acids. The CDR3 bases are TGTGCCAGCAGTCCAGGACAGGGGCTCGGAGCTTTCTTT. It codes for CASSPGQGLGAFF.

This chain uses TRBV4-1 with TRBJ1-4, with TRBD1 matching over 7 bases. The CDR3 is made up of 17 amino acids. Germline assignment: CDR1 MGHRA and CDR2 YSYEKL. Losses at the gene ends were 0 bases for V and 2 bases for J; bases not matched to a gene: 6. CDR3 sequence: CASSQEQGRVTNEKLFF. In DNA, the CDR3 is TGCGCCAGCAGCCAAGAACAGGGGAGGGTGACTAATGAAAAACTGTTTTTT.

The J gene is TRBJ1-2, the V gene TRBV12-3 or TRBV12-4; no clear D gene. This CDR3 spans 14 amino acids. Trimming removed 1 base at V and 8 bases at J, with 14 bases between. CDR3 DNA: TGTGCCAGCAGTTTAGGACCCTTAATAGGGGGCTACACCTTC. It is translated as CASSLGPLIGGYTF.

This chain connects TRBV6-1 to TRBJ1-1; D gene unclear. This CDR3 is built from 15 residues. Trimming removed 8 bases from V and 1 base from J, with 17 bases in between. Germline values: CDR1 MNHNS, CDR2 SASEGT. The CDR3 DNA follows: TGTGCCAGCCGCCCCCACATGGGAGGGAACACTGAAGCTTTCTTT. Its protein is CASRPHMGGNTEAFF.

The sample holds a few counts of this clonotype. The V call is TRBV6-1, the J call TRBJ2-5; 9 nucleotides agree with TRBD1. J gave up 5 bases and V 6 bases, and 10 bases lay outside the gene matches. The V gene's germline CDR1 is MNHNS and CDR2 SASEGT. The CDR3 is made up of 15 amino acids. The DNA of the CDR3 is TGTGCCAGCAGCTCCGGGACAGGGACGTGGGAGACCCAGTACTTC. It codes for CASSSGTGTWETQYF.

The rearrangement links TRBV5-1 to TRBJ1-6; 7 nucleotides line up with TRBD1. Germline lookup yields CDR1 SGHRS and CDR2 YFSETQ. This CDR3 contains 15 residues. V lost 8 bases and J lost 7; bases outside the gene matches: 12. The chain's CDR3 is CASRDSTGRNSPLHF. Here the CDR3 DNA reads TGCGCCAGTCGGGATTCGACAGGGCGAAATTCACCCCTCCACTTT. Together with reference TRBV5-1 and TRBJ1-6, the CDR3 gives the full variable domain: KAGVTQTPRYLIKTRGQQVTLSCSPISGHRSVSWYQQTPGQGLQFLFEYFSETQRNKGNFPGRFSGRQFSNSRSEMNVSTLELGDSALYLCASRDSTGRNSPLHFGNGTRLTVT.